This T cell receptor (beta chain) was identified during a study of cytomegalovirus exposure and HLA in healthy donors. Notes on this clone: Other nucleotide sequences in the sample specify the same CDR3.

Vbeta (60) and Jbeta (13) primers were used in the PCR. The table came from immunoSEQ multiplex PCR; TCRdb's copy has only in-frame clones and leaves some out. This repertoire shows 240,000 or so clones, roughly 82% found once; its top ten account for 5% to 6%. The CDR3 has 16 amino acids. V lost 0 bases and J 4 bases, leaving 14 bases between the germline ends. Germline V gene lookup returns CDR1 SGDLS and CDR2 YYNGEE. Sequencing was carried out using PBMCs. This chain joins TRBV9 and TRBJ2-1; D perhaps matches TRBD2 (6 bases). The sequence was collected from a woman between 35 and 50 years old in good health and CMV-seropositive. CDR3 sequence reads: CASSVGGGVSYNEQFF. The DNA of the CDR3 is TGTGCCAGCAGCGTAGGTGGCGGGGTGAGTTACAATGAGCAGTTCTTC.